A single sample gave rise to the 10 T cell receptor beta chains below, sequenced in a study of T cells in Graves' hyperthyroidism and ophthalmopathy. RNA transcripts provided the source from which TCR beta CDR3 regions were amplified. An initial round of RT-PCR targeting the TCR CDR3 relied on the HTBI primer set. TCRdb recomputed calls from the multiplex PCR reads with MiXCR, one row per CDR3 protein. The sample carries fewer than 650,000 distinct CDR3 sequences, around 50% recorded once. The sample taken for sequencing was peripheral blood or thyroid tissue (not recorded which). The source is an adult woman with Graves' disease, either hyperthyroidism or ophthalmopathy (not recorded which).

The table lists this clonotype with many counts. The chain has TRBV7-2 and TRBJ1-4, with D tentatively TRBD1 (5 bases). Germline lookup yields CDR1 SGHTA and CDR2 FQGNSA. V lost 5 bases, J lost 8 bases, and 21 bases lay in between. The CDR3 is 16 residues long. The CDR3 DNA reads as TGTGCCAGCAGCCCGCGCGTGGGGACCTCGGCCGAAAAACTGTTTTTT. It specifies CASSPRVGTSAEKLFF.

The rearrangement uses TRBV11-2 and TRBJ1-4; D is uncertain. CDR1 and CDR2 (germline): SGHAT, FQNNGV. This CDR3 has 14 amino acids. V dropped 5 bases and J dropped 10 bases, with 17 bases sitting between them. The CDR3 loop reads CASSPQVGKRKLFF. DNA of the CDR3: TGTGCCAGCAGCCCGCAAGTGGGGAAACGAAAACTGTTTTTT. Full variable domain (outside the CDR3, taken from reference TRBV11-2 and TRBJ1-4): EAGVAQSPRYKIIEKRQSVAFWCNPISGHATLYWYQQILGQGPKLLIQFQNNGVVDDSQLPKDRFSAERLKGVDSTLKIQPAKLEDSAVYLCASSPQVGKRKLFFGSGTQLSVL.

This clonotype was counted between two and nine times. This chain uses TRBV7-9 with TRBJ2-7; D might be TRBD2 (5 bases). The CDR3 has 16 amino acids. Germline loops: CDR1 SEHNR, CDR2 FQNEAQ (reference sequence). V lost 5 bases to trimming and J lost 3 bases, with 20 bases between them. The CDR3 DNA reads as TGTGCCAGCAGCCACCGGGATCTTCAGGAGCTCTACGAGCAGTACTTC. Residues: CASSHRDLQELYEQYF. Based on the CDR3 plus reference TRBV7-9 and TRBJ2-7, the full variable domain is DTGVSQNPRHKITKRGQNVTFRCDPISEHNRLYWYRQTLGQGPEFLTYFQNEAQLEKSRLLSDRFSAERPKGSFSTLEIQRTEQGDSAMYLCASSHRDLQELYEQYFGPGTRLTVT.

This clonotype was recorded many times. The chain joins TRBV7-2 to TRBJ1-2; D not certain. This CDR3 has 12 residues. Germline CDR1 is SGHTA and CDR2 is FQGNSA. The CDR3 DNA follows: TGTGCAACCAGTCAGTTCTTCTATGGCTACACCTTC. Amino acid sequence: CATSQFFYGYTF.

The genes are TRBV11-2 and TRBJ2-7; D not certain. Germline CDR1 reads SGHAT; CDR2 reads FQNNGV. The CDR3 has 14 residues. V lost 1 base and J 3 bases, leaving 10 bases between the germline ends. The CDR3, as DNA: TGTGCCAGCAGCTTAGGACGGAGCCACTACGAGCAGTACTTC. Its protein is CASSLGRSHYEQYF.

The chain combines TRBV29-1 with TRBJ1-2, with D possibly TRBD1 on 6 matching bases. The V gene's germline CDR1 is SQVTM and CDR2 ANQGSEA. This CDR3 comprises 13 residues. V lost 3 bases, J lost 8 bases, and 16 bases lay in between. DNA for the CDR3: TGCAGCGTTGAGTTAGGGGGGCGAGGGGGCTACACCTTC. It codes for CSVELGGRGGYTF.

As concerns this clonotype: One end of the junction does not line up with germline, which may come from a read error. V gene TRBV2 combines with J gene TRBJ2-2, with D possibly being TRBD2 (5 bases). The CDR3 is 13 residues long. CDR1 and CDR2 (germline): SNHLY, FYNNEI. CDR3 residues: CAISGGINGELFF. The DNA for the CDR3 is TGTGCCATCAGTGGAGGAATCAACGGGGAGCTGTTTTTT.

In this sample, this clonotype turned up many times. This rearrangement joins TRBV7-9 to TRBJ2-7; 11 nucleotides align to TRBD2. This CDR3 comprises 16 residues. Germline values: CDR1 SEHNR, CDR2 FQNEAQ (reference sequence). V lost 5 bases and J lost 3; bases outside the gene matches: 9. CDR3 sequence: CASSQALAGGIYEQYF. DNA of the CDR3: TGTGCCAGCAGCCAAGCCCTAGCGGGAGGAATCTACGAGCAGTACTTC.

There are many counts of this clonotype. The chain has TRBV6-5 and TRBJ1-1; D is unresolved. The CDR3 has 13 amino acids. V lost 6 bases to trimming and J lost 4 bases, with 12 bases between them. Germline-derived CDR1 and CDR2 are MNHEY and SVGAGI. CDR3 nucleotides: TGTGCCAGCAGCCCTACTGCGCGCACTGAAGCTTTCTTT. Protein: CASSPTARTEAFF.

This clonotype was detected a few times. The chain is built from TRBV10-3 and TRBJ2-2; D might be TRBD1 (6 bases). V was cut by 4 bases and J by 5 bases, with 11 bases left in between. CDR1 and CDR2 from the germline V gene are ENHRY and SYGVKD. CDR3 length: 14 residues. DNA of the CDR3: TGTGCCATCAGTGCAGGGGCTTTTACCGGGGAGCTGTTTTTT. Residues: CAISAGAFTGELFF.